What follows are 31 T cell receptor beta chains derived from one specimen sequenced in a study of T cells in Graves' hyperthyroidism and ophthalmopathy. The CDR3 regions of TCR beta were amplified from RNA transcripts. HTBI primers were used for first-round RT-PCR of the TCR CDR3. TCRdb analysed the multiplex PCR reads with MiXCR anew, one entry per CDR3 protein. The sample has fewer than 700,000 distinct CDR3 sequences; more than 15% are singletons. The specimen sequenced was blood. The receptors here all came from a woman aged 18-30 years with Graves' ophthalmopathy.

The J gene is TRBJ1-6, the V gene TRBV7-2; D is possibly TRBD1 (6 bases). Germline CDR1 SGHTA, CDR2 FQGNSA. This CDR3 comprises 15 residues. Trimming pared 3 bases from V and 7 bases from J, leaving 13 bases between. Here the CDR3 DNA reads TGTGCCAGCAGCTTGTCAGGGGTCCTAAATTCACCCCTCCACTTT. Encoded protein: CASSLSGVLNSPLHF.

The sample holds many counts of this clonotype. V usage is TRBV6-1 and J usage is TRBJ1-5; D remains ambiguous. This CDR3 has 13 residues. V was trimmed by 4 bases and J by 6 bases, leaving 10 bases between them. The germline V gene has CDR1 MNHNS and CDR2 SASEGT. In DNA form, the CDR3 reads TGTGCCAGCAGTGGCGGGAGGACTCAGCCCCAGCATTTT. This encodes CASSGGRTQPQHF.

This clonotype came up many times. V gene TRBV3-1 combines with J gene TRBJ1-2; weak D call: TRBD1 (6 bases). This CDR3 is 13 amino acids long. Between the trimmed V and J ends, which lost 2 bases and 5 bases, there was a span of 9 bases. The germline V gene encodes CDR1 LGHDT and CDR2 YNNKEL (reference sequence). CDR3 in amino acids: CASSQTQGYGYTF. In DNA form, the CDR3 reads TGTGCCAGCAGCCAAACGCAGGGGTATGGCTACACCTTC. Supplemented by reference TRBV3-1 and TRBJ1-2, the full variable domain reads DTAVSQTPKYLVTQMGNDKSIKCEQNLGHDTMYWYKQDSKKFLKIMFSYNNKELIINETVPNRFSPKSPDKAHLNLHINSLELGDSAVYFCASSQTQGYGYTFGSGTRLTVV.

This chain uses TRBV2 with TRBJ2-7; perhaps TRBD1 as D (6 bases). In germline, CDR1 is SNHLY, CDR2 FYNNEI. This CDR3 contains 15 residues. Trimming shortened V by 6 bases and J by 1 base, and 16 bases separated the two germline ends. The CDR3 DNA is TGTGCCAGCAGGGCCAATACAGGGCCGTCCTACGAGCAGTACTTC. Amino acids: CASRANTGPSYEQYF.

The CDR3 DNA reads as TGTGCCAGCAGTCCTTGGCTAGAAATCCACGAGCAGTACTTC. Translating it yields CASSPWLEIHEQYF. The gene calls are TRBV25-1 and TRBJ2-7, with no clear D. Deletions cut 5 bases from V and 5 bases from J, with 16 bases between. Germline V lookup: CDR1 MGHDK, CDR2 SYGVNS. The CDR3 has 14 residues.

This chain links TRBV10-3 with TRBJ2-7; 8 nucleotides agree with TRBD1. The CDR3 has 13 amino acids. From germline, CDR1 is ENHRY and CDR2 SYGVKD. V lost 6 bases, J lost 3 bases, and 4 bases stayed unmatched. CDR3 sequence: CAIRAGGSYEQYF. The CDR3 DNA follows: TGTGCCATCAGGGCAGGGGGCAGCTACGAGCAGTACTTC.

The sample holds many counts of this clonotype. The CDR3 DNA is TGTGCCAGCAATGGGCTTGCCACTGAAGCTTTCTTT. It translates to CASNGLATEAFF. The genes are TRBV6-1 and TRBJ1-1, with D unresolved. CDR1 and CDR2 (germline): MNHNS, SASEGT. V was pared by 7 bases and J by 4 bases, with 10 bases between. This CDR3 spans 12 amino acids.

This clonotype was counted many times. This rearrangement joins TRBV12-3 or TRBV12-4 to TRBJ1-5; 7 positions agree with TRBD1. V dropped 6 bases and J dropped 0; count of bases not matched to a gene: 5. CDR3 length equals 15 residues. CDR3 sequence reads: CASSLQGNSNQPQHF. The CDR3 DNA reads as TGTGCCAGCAGCTTACAGGGGAATAGCAATCAGCCCCAGCATTTT.

J is TRBJ1-2 and V is TRBV10-3, with 8 bases identical to TRBD1. The junction had 6 bases not matched to a gene; V was cut back by 6 bases and J by 3 bases. This CDR3 is 14 amino acids long. Germline lookup yields CDR1 ENHRY and CDR2 SYGVKD. CDR3 amino acids: CAISRTGNDYGYTF. Written as DNA, the CDR3 is TGTGCCATCAGCCGGACAGGGAATGACTATGGCTACACCTTC.

This clonotype was seen repeatedly, ten times or more. The rearrangement links TRBV7-9 to TRBJ2-1; unclear D gene. V lost 0 bases and J lost 6, with 9 bases in between. Germline V gene data show CDR1 as SEHNR and CDR2 as FQNEAQ (reference sequence). This CDR3 has 14 residues. The DNA for the CDR3 is TGTGCCAGCAGCTTAGCAAGTACGCCCAATGAGCAGTTCTTC. It yields the protein CASSLASTPNEQFF.

The V gene is TRBV3-1, the J gene TRBJ2-1; possibly TRBD1 for D (5 bases). With 4 bases removed from V and 2 bases from J, the gap between germline ends came to 12 bases. Germline V gives CDR1 LGHDT, CDR2 YNNKEL (reference sequence). The CDR3 is 15 amino acids. CDR3 coding DNA: TGTGCCAGCAGCCTTGACAGTGAAACCTACAATGAGCAGTTCTTC. Amino acid sequence: CASSLDSETYNEQFF.

This clonotype was seen a handful of times. The gene calls are TRBV6-2 or TRBV6-3 and TRBJ1-6; D is unclear. Between the trimmed V and J ends, which lost 6 bases and 7 bases, there was a span of 10 bases. CDR3 size: 13 residues. CDR1 and CDR2 from the germline V gene are MNHEY and SVGEGT. In DNA, the CDR3 is TGTGCCAGCAGCCCCAGCTCAAATTCACCCCTCCACTTT. Protein: CASSPSSNSPLHF.

In this sample, this clonotype turned up many times. The chain combines TRBV28 with TRBJ2-1; 8 bases line up with TRBD1. Germline V gene lookup returns CDR1 MDHEN and CDR2 SYDVKM. This CDR3 has 15 amino acids. Trimming removed 5 bases from V and 3 bases from J; junction bases left unmatched: 6. The CDR3 DNA reads TGTGCCAGCAGTGAGCGGACAGGGCTCTACAATGAGCAGTTCTTC. Its translation: CASSERTGLYNEQFF.

This clonotype was seen only a few times. The CDR3, as DNA: TGTGCCAGCAGTACCGGGCCTAACTATGGCTACACCTTC. Translated, it gives CASSTGPNYGYTF. The chain joins TRBV27 to TRBJ1-2; D gene unclear. Deletions cut 5 bases from V and 0 bases from J, with 7 bases between. CDR1 is MNHEY and CDR2 is SMNVEV in the germline V gene (reference sequence). The CDR3 contains 13 residues.

This clonotype was picked up a small number of times. This chain connects TRBV11-1 to TRBJ2-7; 11 bases match TRBD2. Germline V gene data show CDR1 as SGHAT and CDR2 as FQDESV (reference sequence). V was pared by 3 bases and J by 4 bases, with 8 bases of the junction left unmatched. The CDR3 length is 16 residues. The CDR3: CASSFLTSGIGYEQYF. The CDR3 DNA is TGTGCCAGCAGCTTCTTGACTAGCGGGATTGGGTACGAGCAGTACTTC.

This clonotype was found many times. V is TRBV5-1 and J is TRBJ2-7, with D unresolved. Trimming shortened V by 1 base and J by 3 bases, and 8 bases separated the two germline ends. The CDR3 covers 13 residues. Germline-derived CDR1 and CDR2 are SGHRS and YFSETQ. DNA for the CDR3: TGCGCCAGCAGCTTGTTCGCAAACTACGAGCAGTACTTC. This translates into CASSLFANYEQYF.

This clonotype was counted at least ten times. The chain recombines TRBV11-3 with TRBJ2-5; the D gene is possibly TRBD1 (6 bases). This CDR3 spans 14 amino acids. The germline V and J ends were trimmed by 1 base and 5 bases, with 11 bases remaining between them. CDR1 and CDR2 from the germline V gene are SGHNT and YENEEA. CDR3 region: CASSLGRGHETQYF. The CDR3 nucleotides are TGTGCCAGCAGCTTAGGCAGGGGACACGAGACCCAGTACTTC. The whole variable domain, filled in from reference TRBV11-3 and TRBJ2-5, reads EAGVVQSPRYKIIEKKQPVAFWCNPISGHNTLYWYLQNLGQGPELLIRYENEEAVDDSQLPKDRFSAERLKGVDSTLKIQPAELGDSAVYLCASSLGRGHETQYFGPGTRLLVL.

Concerning this clonotype itself: The junction does not match germline at one end; this may be a read error. The CDR3 DNA reads TGTGTCAGCAGCCCTCTACTGCGGGGGGCAGATACGCAGTATTTT. Translating gives CVSSPLLRGADTQYF. This chain connects TRBV7-9 to TRBJ2-3; 8 bases fit TRBD2. Germline V gene sequence: CDR1 SEHNR, CDR2 FQNEAQ (reference sequence). This CDR3 spans 15 amino acids.

This clonotype was seen a handful of times. The chain has TRBV7-9 and TRBJ2-6; D remains unclear. Germline V CDR1 and CDR2: SEHNR, FQNEAQ (reference sequence). The CDR3 runs 17 residues. V was clipped by 1 base and J by 3 bases, with 13 bases between them. This CDR3 reads CASSLVGPIGGANVLTF. The CDR3 DNA reads TGTGCCAGCAGCTTAGTAGGTCCCATCGGTGGGGCCAACGTCCTGACTTTC.

This clonotype was counted at least ten times. The chain links TRBV28 to TRBJ1-2, with 9 bases lining up with TRBD1. V gave up 8 bases and J gave up 4 bases; unmatched junction bases: 5. The CDR3 length is 13 residues. Looked up from germline, CDR1 is MDHEN and CDR2 is SYDVKM. CDR3 amino acids: CASVTGGRYGYTF. The DNA for the CDR3 is TGTGCCAGCGTAACAGGGGGCCGCTATGGCTACACCTTC.

The chain combines TRBV20-1 with TRBJ2-1; D remains ambiguous. The CDR3 consists of 16 residues. V was trimmed by 2 bases and J by 7 bases, leaving 21 bases between them. Germline V gene data show CDR1 as DFQATT and CDR2 as SNEGSKA (reference sequence). CDR3 sequence (DNA): TGCAGTGCTAGATCCCCGGTAGTTTTCCCTGGGAATGAGCAGTTCTTC. Its translation is CSARSPVVFPGNEQFF.

This clonotype came up many times. V and J are TRBV20-1 and TRBJ2-5, with D unresolved. This CDR3 spans 10 amino acids. Trimming stripped 7 bases from V and 5 bases from J, with 8 bases between. Germline V gives CDR1 DFQATT, CDR2 SNEGSKA (reference sequence). CDR3 amino acids: CSEGEETQYF. The CDR3 bases are TGCAGTGAGGGCGAGGAGACCCAGTACTTC.

The sample holds many counts of this clonotype. This chain uses TRBV2 with TRBJ2-7, with 11 bases aligning to TRBD1. The CDR3 sequence is 14 residues long. Trimming removed 10 bases from V and 5 bases from J; junction bases left unmatched: 10. CDR1 and CDR2 (germline): SNHLY, FYNNEI. CDR3 sequence (DNA): TGTGCCACCCAATGGACAGGGGGCGCGGACGAGCAGTACTTC. Encoded protein: CATQWTGGADEQYF.

In this sample, this clonotype turned up a few times. The rearrangement joins TRBV27 to TRBJ2-2; D not resolved. This CDR3 comprises 13 residues. Trimming removed 7 bases from V and 4 bases from J, with 10 bases in between. Germline V gene lookup returns CDR1 MNHEY and CDR2 SMNVEV (reference sequence). The CDR3 reads CASTKGITGELFF. The CDR3 DNA is TGTGCCAGCACTAAGGGAATCACCGGGGAGCTGTTTTTT.

At least ten counts were recorded for this clonotype. J is TRBJ2-7 and V is TRBV28; tentatively, D is TRBD2 (5 bases). Germline loops: CDR1 MDHEN, CDR2 SYDVKM. The CDR3 runs to 14 residues. The V and J ends lost 4 bases and 2 bases respectively, with 12 bases between them. CDR3 sequence reads: CASSSGLFPYEQYF. The CDR3, as DNA: TGTGCCAGCAGTTCCGGACTGTTTCCCTACGAGCAGTACTTC.

CDR3 protein: CAWSLGSSSGGPTDTQYF. The CDR3 nucleotides are TGTGCCTGGAGTTTGGGATCCTCTAGCGGGGGACCCACAGATACGCAGTATTTT. The chain employs TRBV30 and TRBJ2-3; 10 bases are shared with TRBD2. From germline, CDR1 is GTSNPN and CDR2 SVGIG (reference sequence). V trimming: 2 bases; J trimming: 2 bases; junction bases outside the gene matches: 13. This CDR3 has 18 residues.

The V call is TRBV7-2, the J call TRBJ1-2; a possible D gene is TRBD1 (6 bases). The CDR3 is 11 residues long. The germline CDR1 and CDR2 sequences are SGHTA and FQGNSA. Trimming pared 4 bases from V and 10 bases from J, leaving 10 bases between. The CDR3 protein is CASSYGQIYTF. The CDR3 DNA follows: TGTGCCAGCAGCTACGGACAGATCTACACCTTC.

This clonotype was recorded many times. The J gene is TRBJ1-2, the V gene TRBV12-3 or TRBV12-4; TRBD1 might be the D (5 bases). V lost 4 bases and J lost 0, with 9 bases in between. The CDR3 length is 14 residues. CDR3 in DNA: TGTGCCAGCAGTTCTGGGGCAGCTAACTATGGCTACACCTTC. Translated: CASSSGAANYGYTF.

This clonotype was observed at least ten times. The rearrangement joins TRBV5-1 to TRBJ1-2; 7 nucleotides line up with TRBD1. V lost 4 bases, J lost 8 bases, and 14 bases stayed unmatched. CDR1 is SGHRS and CDR2 is YFSETQ in the germline V gene. The CDR3 totals 15 residues. The CDR3 loop reads CASSRAIGTDQGYTF. For the CDR3, the DNA is TGCGCCAGCAGCCGAGCTATCGGGACAGATCAGGGCTACACCTTC.

The V and J genes are TRBV12-3 or TRBV12-4 and TRBJ1-5; possibly TRBD1 for D (6 bases). Trimming cost V 7 bases and J 0 bases, with 19 bases left between them. This CDR3 region has 17 residues. The chain's CDR3 is CASTPRAGADSNQPQHF. Here the CDR3 DNA reads TGTGCCAGCACCCCTCGGGCAGGGGCGGATAGCAATCAGCCCCAGCATTTT.

This clonotype came up many times. The gene calls are TRBV6-2 or TRBV6-3 and TRBJ2-4; D gene ambiguous. The germline V gene encodes CDR1 MNHEY and CDR2 SVGEGT. The ends were cut back, 0 bases at V and 2 bases at J, with 14 bases in the middle. The CDR3 extends over 17 amino acids. CDR3 protein: CASSYSPRSETKNIQYF. The CDR3 DNA follows: TGTGCCAGCAGTTACTCCCCTCGGTCTGAGACCAAAAACATTCAGTACTTC.